This T cell receptor (beta chain) came from a study of blood T cell repertoires in COVID-19. In germline, CDR1 is SGHDT, CDR2 YYEEEE. This CDR3 has 15 amino acids. V was clipped by 4 bases and J by 2 bases, with 15 bases between them. Using immunoSEQ multiplex PCR, the repertoire was profiled, and TCRdb retains in-frame clones only, with some absent. The top ten clones hold about 9.4% of a sample with just over 250,000 clones, over 80% of them seen once. This TCR derives from a woman in her 70s with COVID-19, enrolled during active disease. The chain uses TRBV5-6 and TRBJ1-2; D perhaps matches TRBD1 (6 bases). Sequencing used peripheral blood. The CDR3 DNA sequence: TGTGCCAGCAGCAAACGTGGACAGAAAAACTATGGCTACACCTTC. Translation: CASSKRGQKNYGYTF.